The present T cell receptor (beta chain) was sequenced within a study of OX40 agonist ivuxolimab in advanced cancers. Background on the study: Every 2 weeks, ivuxolimab was infused into the patients intravenously at between 0.01 and 10 mg/kg.

In regard to this clone: The antigen is unknown.

The study's findings and limits: Among T cells, CD8+ cells averaged more expanded clones than CD4+ cells.

CDR3 size: 13 residues. Germline V CDR1 and CDR2: MDHEN, SYDVKM. V was clipped by 7 bases and J by 5 bases, with 12 bases between them. The table came from immunoSEQ multiplex PCR; TCRdb's copy has only in-frame clones and leaves some out. The profile shows some 50,000 clones, about nine tenths of them singletons. The chain recombines TRBV28 with TRBJ2-1; D is undetermined. The starting material was CD4+ or CD8+ T cells sorted from blood, obtained in a trial of the OX40 agonist ivuxolimab. The sequence was collected from an adult with an advanced solid tumor such as melanoma, head and neck, liver or kidney cancer. The CDR3 DNA is TGTGCCAGCATCGGGCACCCAGACAATGAGCAGTTCTTC. Protein sequence: CASIGHPDNEQFF.